This record concerns one T cell receptor beta chain sequence. These data come from a study of blood T cell repertoires in COVID-19. The data were produced by immunoSEQ multiplex PCR, yet TCRdb's version contains in-frame clones alone and is incomplete. The sample consists of around 290,000 clones, approximately 86% of them appearing once. From germline, CDR1 is SGHRS and CDR2 YFSETQ. The V end was cut by 4 bases, the J end by 1 base, with 11 bases between. The CDR3 extends over 14 amino acids. Specimen: peripheral blood. This receptor was identified in a woman in her sixties or seventies with COVID-19, enrolled during active disease. The genes are TRBV5-1 and TRBJ1-1, with D possibly matching TRBD1 (6 bases). This CDR3 reads CASSLMDRNTEAFF. CDR3 nucleotides: TGCGCCAGCAGCCTAATGGACAGGAACACTGAAGCTTTCTTT. Filled out from reference TRBV5-1 and TRBJ1-1, the complete variable domain reads KAGVTQTPRYLIKTRGQQVTLSCSPISGHRSVSWYQQTPGQGLQFLFEYFSETQRNKGNFPGRFSGRQFSNSRSEMNVSTLELGDSALYLCASSLMDRNTEAFFGQGTRLTVV.